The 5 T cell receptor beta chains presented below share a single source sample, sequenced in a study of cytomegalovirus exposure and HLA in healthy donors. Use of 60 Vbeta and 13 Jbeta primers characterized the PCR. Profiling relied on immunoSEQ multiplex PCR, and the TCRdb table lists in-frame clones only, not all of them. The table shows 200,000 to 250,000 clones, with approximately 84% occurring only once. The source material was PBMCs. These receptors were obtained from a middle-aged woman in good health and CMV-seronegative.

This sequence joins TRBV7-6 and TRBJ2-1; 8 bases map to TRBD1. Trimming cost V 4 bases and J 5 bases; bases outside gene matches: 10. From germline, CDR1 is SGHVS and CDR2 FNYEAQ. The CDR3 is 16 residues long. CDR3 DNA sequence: TGTGCCAGCAGCTGGAAAACAGGGGGGATGGACAATGAGCAGTTCTTC. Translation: CASSWKTGGMDNEQFF.

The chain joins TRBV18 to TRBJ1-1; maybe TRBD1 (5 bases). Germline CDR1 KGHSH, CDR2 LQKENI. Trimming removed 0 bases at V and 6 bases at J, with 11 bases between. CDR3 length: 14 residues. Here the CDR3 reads CASSPPDTWPEAFF. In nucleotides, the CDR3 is TGTGCCAGCTCACCACCGGACACCTGGCCTGAAGCTTTCTTT.

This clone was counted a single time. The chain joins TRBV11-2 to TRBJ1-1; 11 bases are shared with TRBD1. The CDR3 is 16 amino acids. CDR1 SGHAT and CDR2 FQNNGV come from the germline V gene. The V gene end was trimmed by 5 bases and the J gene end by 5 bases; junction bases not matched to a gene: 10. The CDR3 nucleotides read TGTGCCAGCAGCCTCGGACAGGGGGCGGGTAGGACTGAAGCTTTCTTT. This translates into CASSLGQGAGRTEAFF.

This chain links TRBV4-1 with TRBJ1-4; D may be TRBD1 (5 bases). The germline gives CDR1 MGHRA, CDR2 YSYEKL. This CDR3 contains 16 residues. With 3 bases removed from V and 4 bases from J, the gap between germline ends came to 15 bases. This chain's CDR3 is CASSQTGAVRNEKLFF. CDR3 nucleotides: TGCGCCAGCAGCCAGACTGGGGCAGTCCGTAATGAAAAACTGTTTTTT.

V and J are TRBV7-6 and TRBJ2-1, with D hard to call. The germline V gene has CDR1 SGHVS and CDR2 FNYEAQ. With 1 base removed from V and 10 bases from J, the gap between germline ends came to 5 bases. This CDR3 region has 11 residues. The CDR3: CASSLGGEQFF. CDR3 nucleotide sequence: TGTGCCAGCAGCTTAGGTGGCGAGCAGTTCTTC.